There are a few counts of the clone carrying this TCR beta chain. Its antigen remains unknown. From germline, CDR1 is SGDLS and CDR2 YYNGEE. The CDR3 runs 17 residues. The V and J ends lost 4 bases and 2 bases, in that order; junction bases with no gene match: 7. These data belong to a study of CD8 T cells in ankylosing spondylitis. TCRdb recomputed calls from the 5' RACE reads with MiXCR, one row per CDR3 protein. The sample records 350,000 to 400,000 distinct CDR3 sequences, roughly 22% being singletons. Study observations and caveats: What seemed typical of ankylosing spondylitis blood was a TCR beta motif built from several highly homologous variants. Matched ankylosing spondylitis synovial fluid reportedly showed significant enrichment of disease-linked clones. Clones linked to the disease showed a CD8+ phenotype. They occurred at relatively low frequencies in peripheral blood. Past research had described some motif variants in reactive arthritis synovial fluid and blood.

The sequence came from a male donor with ankylosing spondylitis or in good health (not recorded which). Sequencing used blood, either unsorted or a sorted T cell fraction (not recorded which). This chain joins TRBV9 and TRBJ2-3, with TRBD2 matching over 13 bases. The CDR3 protein is CASSTRTSGGSTDTQYF. The CDR3 region has the DNA TGTGCCAGCAGCACCCGGACTAGCGGGGGTTCCACAGATACGCAGTATTTT.